Listed here are 10 T cell receptor beta chains from one sample, sequenced in a study of spatial heterogeneity in lung cancer. TCRdb ran MiXCR on the 5' RACE reads and lists one entry per CDR3 protein. The sample records under 150,000 distinct CDR3 sequences, about a tenth being singletons. Time point noted: blood at routine non-recurrence follow-up after resection. The sample in question was PBMCs, obtained at follow-up. Receptors originate from a female donor with early-stage non-small cell lung cancer.

The sample holds many counts of this clonotype. The rearrangement joins TRBV29-1 to TRBJ2-5; D unclear. The V gene lost 5 bases and the J gene lost 1 base, with 20 bases spanning the gap. The V gene's germline CDR1 is SQVTM and CDR2 ANQGSEA. CDR3 length: 16 residues. The CDR3, as DNA: TGCAGCGTTAAGAGAACTGGTGCAGTACTCCAAGAGACCCAGTACTTC. This encodes CSVKRTGAVLQETQYF.

The gene calls are TRBV2 and TRBJ1-1; TRBD1 might be the D (5 bases). Between the trimmed V and J ends, which lost 6 bases and 5 bases, there was a span of 10 bases. Germline-derived CDR1 and CDR2 are SNHLY and FYNNEI. The CDR3 covers 12 residues. CDR3 residues: CASRRGRTEAFF. The CDR3 nucleotides read TGTGCCAGCAGGCGGGGGAGAACTGAAGCTTTCTTT.

The genes are TRBV12-5 and TRBJ2-1; D ambiguous. The V end was cut by 3 bases, the J end by 14 bases, with 11 bases between. This CDR3 spans 11 amino acids. Germline V gives CDR1 LGHNT, CDR2 FRNRAP. The DNA for the CDR3 is TGTGCTAGTGGTTTCCCCCACCCAGAGTTCTTC. The encoded protein is CASGFPHPEFF.

This clonotype has just a few counts. This chain joins TRBV5-1 and TRBJ2-5, with 7 bases matching TRBD1. The trim removed 3 bases at V and 3 bases at J, leaving 5 bases unmatched. Looked up from germline, CDR1 is SGHRS and CDR2 is YFSETQ. The CDR3 totals 14 residues. Here the CDR3 reads CASSSPGQKETQYF. The CDR3 nucleotides read TGCGCCAGCAGCTCCCCGGGACAGAAAGAGACCCAGTACTTC.

This clonotype came up a few times. This rearrangement joins TRBV2 to TRBJ2-1, with 11 bases identical to TRBD1. Trimming took 6 bases from V and 6 from J; bases not matched to a gene: 7. The CDR3 loop spans 15 amino acids. Germline V gene lookup returns CDR1 SNHLY and CDR2 FYNNEI. The CDR3 is CASSNGQGAFNEQFF. For the CDR3, the DNA is TGTGCCAGCAGCAACGGACAGGGGGCGTTCAATGAGCAGTTCTTC.

This clonotype has at least ten counts. The chain carries TRBV12-5 and TRBJ1-1; 7 bases map to TRBD1. The CDR3 is 13 amino acids. Looked up from germline, CDR1 is LGHNT and CDR2 is FRNRAP. V lost 4 bases to trimming and J lost 12 bases; unmatched junction nucleotides: 11. The CDR3 DNA reads TGTGCTAGTGGTTCCGACAGGGCGAGCCGAACTTTCTTT. Its translation: CASGSDRASRTFF.

A few counts support this clonotype. The genes are TRBV5-1 and TRBJ1-2, with TRBD1 identical over 7 bases. The V and J ends lost 7 bases and 7 bases, in that order; junction bases with no gene match: 7. Germline V gene data show CDR1 as SGHRS and CDR2 as YFSETQ. The CDR3 sequence is 12 residues long. The CDR3 sequence is CASRTGALGYTF. CDR3 DNA: TGCGCCAGCCGAACAGGGGCCCTTGGCTACACCTTC. The whole variable domain, filled in from reference TRBV5-1 and TRBJ1-2, reads KAGVTQTPRYLIKTRGQQVTLSCSPISGHRSVSWYQQTPGQGLQFLFEYFSETQRNKGNFPGRFSGRQFSNSRSEMNVSTLELGDSALYLCASRTGALGYTFGSGTRLTVV.

This clonotype turned up a few times. The chain joins TRBV9 to TRBJ2-4; D is possibly TRBD2 (5 bases). Germline V gives CDR1 SGDLS, CDR2 YYNGEE. This CDR3 has 17 residues. V was pared by 0 bases and J by 0 bases, with 13 bases between. For the CDR3, the DNA is TGTGCCAGCAGCGTAGGTGGTGCTGGGAGAGCCAAAAACATTCAGTACTTC. This translates into CASSVGGAGRAKNIQYF.

This clonotype has just one count. The CDR3 DNA is TGCGCCAGCAGCCCTAGGGAAGGTGAGAACACTGAAGCTTTCTTT. Its protein is CASSPREGENTEAFF. The chain combines TRBV5-1 with TRBJ1-1, with D hard to call. CDR3 size: 15 residues. CDR1 and CDR2 from the germline V gene are SGHRS and YFSETQ. The V end was cut by 4 bases, the J end by 1 base, with 14 bases between. Complete variable domain (other parts from reference TRBV5-1 and TRBJ1-1): KAGVTQTPRYLIKTRGQQVTLSCSPISGHRSVSWYQQTPGQGLQFLFEYFSETQRNKGNFPGRFSGRQFSNSRSEMNVSTLELGDSALYLCASSPREGENTEAFFGQGTRLTVV.

This clonotype appeared a few times. The rearrangement links TRBV28 to TRBJ2-4, with a tentative D call TRBD1 (6 bases). V gave up 6 bases and J gave up 0 bases, with 21 bases separating them. The CDR3 loop spans 18 amino acids. Germline lookup yields CDR1 MDHEN and CDR2 SYDVKM. DNA for the CDR3: TGTGCCAGCAGGCGTCGGGCCTCAAAGGGGGAAGCCAAAAACATTCAGTACTTC. Encoded protein: CASRRRASKGEAKNIQYF. Based on the CDR3 plus reference TRBV28 and TRBJ2-4, the full variable domain is DVKVTQSSRYLVKRTGEKVFLECVQDMDHENMFWYRQDPGLGLRLIYFSYDVKMKEKGDIPEGYSVSREKKERFSLILESASTNQTSMYLCASRRRASKGEAKNIQYFGAGTRLSVL.